This TCR beta chain appears in the sequencing data of a study of blood T cell repertoires in COVID-19. Assay: immunoSEQ multiplex PCR; the TCRdb copy retains only in-frame clones and omits some. This table has roughly 250,000 clones, around 80% appearing once. Unmatched junction bases numbered 7, after V lost 7 bases and J lost 6 bases. This CDR3 has 12 amino acids. The V gene's germline CDR1 is SGHRS and CDR2 YFSETQ. The material sequenced was peripheral blood. This clonotype was obtained from a human donor in a cohort sampled during active COVID-19. The chain combines TRBV5-1 with TRBJ2-7; the match to TRBD1 covers 7 bases. The CDR3 region is CASRSTGVEQYF. The CDR3 region has the DNA TGCGCCAGCCGATCTACAGGGGTCGAGCAGTACTTC.